This TCR beta chain was sequenced during a study of cytomegalovirus exposure and HLA in healthy donors (dated by TCRdb to between 2016 and 2019). Context from the whole study: An earlier analysis of some 500 of the donors reported roughly 270 Gb of sequence data and 117 million unique TCR beta sequences from about 180 million T cells. An early release covering around 630 HLA-typed donors comprised about 300 gigabases of sequencing data and tens of millions of unique TCR sequences. Of the 300 to 500 genotyped donors, more than 75% were placed in the genetic ancestry cluster associated with self-reported Caucasian donors. The aim of the study was to test whether cataloging public T cell receptors could identify signatures of past pathogen exposure. The study used immunosequencing to profile the T cell repertoires of 600 to 850 subjects and linked those repertoires to cytomegalovirus serostatus. A separate validation cohort of 100 to 150 different subjects was used in addition to the approximately 640-subject first cohort. To predict cytomegalovirus infection status, the study brought together high-throughput TCR immunosequencing, statistical association of individual TCRs with disease status, and machine learning. In a later analysis, previously published TCR beta repertoires from 666 donors were re-analyzed and high-resolution HLA genotyping was added so that TCR occurrence patterns could be studied. Rather than using new phenotypic data, the later analysis identified candidate immune exposures from TCR beta sequences and from how often those sequences occurred across donors. An earlier analysis of 587 of the donors used high-throughput TCR beta sequencing to judge whether each TCR beta V gene segment behaved as functional or pseudogenic. Donor age, sex, ethnicity and CMV serostatus were compiled alongside the repertoire data. A later genetic analysis took genome-wide SNP genotypes for about 55% of the roughly 670 donors and used that subset as a discovery cohort. Every discovery cohort repertoire had been produced on one sequencing platform. HLA typing included class I and class II loci at four-digit resolution. Typing coverage differed by locus: A, B, C, DRB1 and DQB1 were typed in roughly 629-630 donors, DQA1 in 522, DPA1 in 600 to 610, and DPB1 in 472. About five DR-DQ haplotypes were handled as single units for association and clustering, since linkage in the cohort was strong. Among almost 400 genotyped donors of the cohort, an average of around 240,000 unique TCR beta nucleotide sequences were sequenced per donor, 15% to 20% of them non-productive.

The library was generated by the immunoSEQ multiplex PCR assay. A mixture of 60 forward primers for TCR Vbeta segments and 13 reverse primers for TCR Jbeta segments was used in the multiplex PCR. The CDR3 region of rearranged TCR beta genes was amplified from genomic DNA with a multiplex PCR assay. The Illumina HiSeq System was used to sequence the amplified TCR beta libraries as 87-base-pair reads. Under the source paper's analysis protocol: Across the 670 or so repertoires, a later analysis counted around 80 million unique TCR beta chains, approximately 10 million of which were shared by at least two donors. Raw reads were error-corrected and collapsed into unique sequences with a nearest-neighbor algorithm that merged closely related sequences to remove PCR and sequencing errors. Alignment of CDR3 sequences to IMGT reference sequences was used to assign V, D and J gene segments. Each retained sequence needed at least a six-nucleotide match to both a V gene segment and a J gene segment. A rearrangement counted as productive if the CDR3 had no stop codons and remained in frame with V and J, and every other rearrangement counted as non-productive. CDR3 was defined by IMGT convention, running from the second conserved V-encoded cysteine to the conserved J-encoded phenylalanine. Sequences without an unambiguous match to a single V gene segment were excluded from the earlier analysis of almost 600 of the donors. An earlier analysis of a few hundred of the donors classified V segments as functional when productive rearrangements were above 56.7% and as segregating when the standard deviation between donors was above 5%. A statistical classification framework was built to diagnose cytomegalovirus status from the catalog of TCR beta chain sequences. A later analysis assigned V and J genes by comparing TCR nucleotide sequences with IMGT/GENE-DB human TR gene sequences. In a later analysis, CDR3 sequences and most-parsimonious VDJ recombination scenarios were assigned using the TCRdist pipeline. In a later analysis, each TCR beta chain was defined by its CDR3 amino acid sequence together with its V-gene family, and reads lacking a unique V-gene family were excluded. In a later analysis, a few hundred highly shared, low-generation-probability nucleotide sequences were removed to address suspected cross-contamination and a sequencing artifact. A later analysis calculated a clonal expansion index for each public chain from normalized within-repertoire ranks of inferred template counts. A later analysis computed generation probabilities with a VDJ recombination model fitted to out-of-frame rearrangements, and checked the results against IGoR. In a later analysis, TCR-TCR, TCR-HLA and TCR-CMV co-occurrence was scored with hypergeometric tests, and a repertoire-size bias correction was applied to TCR pairs. False discovery rates were estimated in a later analysis by permuting HLA or CMV assignments 20 times. In a later analysis, co-occurring TCRs were grouped with DBSCAN, and TCRdist sequence similarity was added when clustering was performed within HLA-allele-positive subsets. Co-occurrence clustering excluded repertoires with fewer than 30,000 or more than 120,000 public chains, plus five with anomalous nucleotide sharing. TCRdb provides this immuneACCESS table in a form limited to in-frame rearrangements. Some clones are lacking; in checked studies, under half of them reflect an unresolved V gene, and why the rest are absent is not known. That table furnishes V, J and clone size, whereas the DNA furnished D and trimming. Across this sample there are 90,000 to 110,000 clones, with around 77% seen only once. The ten biggest clones cover approximately 8.6% of the sample.

What the work shows at the level of the full study, not this receptor alone: At a false discovery rate of 0.05, a later analysis linked about 16,000 TCR beta sequences to specific HLA alleles. According to a later analysis, most CMV-associated TCR beta chains appeared to be HLA-restricted, and the HLA associations seemed to be driven largely by CMV exposure. Linkage disequilibrium might explain the correlated functional status among segregating V segments, but an unknown experimental factor could not be ruled out. A few of the identified cytomegalovirus-associated TCR beta chains were confirmed in vitro to be specific for cytomegalovirus antigens. Because counts were too low, seventeen rarely observed V segments, including chromosome 9 orphons, were excluded from the earlier analysis of about 500 of the donors. Broadly in line with IMGT annotations, most TCR beta V segments showed up in productive rearrangements about 87% or about 30% of the time in an earlier analysis of a few hundred of the donors. The sequencing pipeline was judged likely to have produced a cluster of highly shared sequence variants as a technical artifact. The cohort was sequenced for TCR beta chains only, and without alpha or paired-chain data the features that could be detected were limited. The only immune exposure information available for the cohort was CMV serostatus. In a later genetic analysis, fewer N-insertions in productive TCRs were reported among donors in an Asian-associated ancestry cluster than the roughly 670-donor mean. In a later analysis, HLA-associated TCR beta chains were found to be more clonally expanded and to have lower generation probabilities than equally common non-associated chains. Some IMGT-functional V segments, including TRBV6-2 and TRBV6-3, could not be told apart with the 87-base-pair reads, so those segments were excluded. An association between a missense DCLRE1C variant and V-gene and J-gene trimming of TCR beta chains was found in a later genetic analysis and replicated in an independent cohort. Across donors, most TCR sequences were observed very rarely, whereas some public TCRs were present in many individuals. Because HLA typing was missing for some donors at each locus, association tests included only the typed subset. The study gave a list of 150 to 200 TCR beta chains associated with cytomegalovirus. When HLA alleles, especially DR and DQ, strongly co-occurred, attributing TCR associations to individual alleles was difficult. According to a later analysis, parvovirus B19, influenza, CMV and Epstein-Barr virus appeared linked to several top co-occurrence clusters. In both the original and validation cohorts, the classifier was reported to diagnose cytomegalovirus status with high specificity and sensitivity. Presence/absence analyses assumed roughly uniform sequencing depth across donors, an assumption that may not hold. It was suggested by the authors that the approach could potentially be generalized to other disease states and immunological phenotypes. A further reported finding was that TCR beta sequences accurately predicted the HLA-A and HLA-B alleles for most subjects in the first cohort. In a later analysis, TCR association rates were found to vary across HLA loci, with the most associated TCRs seen for DRB1 alleles and the fewest for HLA-C alleles.

This clone was found once. Its specific antigen is unknown. No base quality values were provided; no much bigger clone lies one nucleotide off. The cohort consisted of 600 to 750 healthy bone marrow donors. At the time of sampling, all cohort members were nominally healthy, though unrecorded immune exposures were likely present. The donor was CMV seropositive and was included in the group of some 290 seropositive cohort members. A peripheral blood sample was collected from each donor, and TCR beta sequencing was performed on peripheral blood mononuclear cells. Genomic DNA was extracted from the blood cell samples with the Qiagen DNeasy Blood Extraction Kit. Compared with germline, V lacks 5 bases and J lacks 7 bases; bases without a gene match: 4. The CDR3 contains 14 residues, cysteine and phenylalanine counted. Just CDR3 DNA is preserved here, 42 bases in frame from base 1. CDR1 and CDR2, per the germline V gene, are SNHLY and FYNNEI.

The sequence came from a woman aged 40 to 50 in good health and CMV-seropositive. The sequencing sample was made of PBMCs. The chain couples TRBV2 to TRBJ1-4, with TRBD1 identical over 10 junction bases. CDR3 region: CASSPDRGVEKLFF. In nucleotides, the sequence is TGTGCCAGCAGTCCGGACAGGGGGGTTGAAAAACTGTTTTTT.